The T cell receptor beta chain described here comes from a study of T cells in Graves' hyperthyroidism and ophthalmopathy. RNA transcripts yielded amplified TCR beta CDR3 regions. The primer set for the first-round RT-PCR of the TCR CDR3 was HTBI. MiXCR, applied by TCRdb to the multiplex PCR reads, yields one record per CDR3 protein. The profile shows some 250,000 distinct CDR3 sequences, approximately 15% of them singletons. There are many counts of this clonotype. A roughly 9.1 ml volume of fresh peripheral blood provided the PBMCs. Germline CDR1 reads LNHDA; CDR2 reads SQIVND (reference sequence). V trimming: 5 bases; J trimming: 1 base; junction bases outside the gene matches: 4. The CDR3 totals 16 residues.

The chain links TRBV19 to TRBJ1-5; 11 bases are shared with TRBD1. The sample was blood. This TCR derives from a woman in her forties with Graves' hyperthyroidism that later progressed to Graves' ophthalmopathy. The CDR3 sequence: CASSSRTGGSNQPQHF. CDR3 nucleotides: TGTGCCAGTAGTTCGAGGACAGGGGGCAGCAATCAGCCCCAGCATTTT.